Below are 11 T cell receptor beta chains sequenced from a single sample in a study of blood T cell repertoires in COVID-19. The method was immunoSEQ multiplex PCR; TCRdb's version includes in-frame clones alone and lacks a portion of them. The sample has about 180,000 clones; around 80% are singletons. Sequencing used peripheral blood. The receptors originated from a man between 65 and 85 years old with active or convalescent COVID-19.

J is TRBJ2-7 and V is TRBV20-1, with D maybe TRBD1 (5 bases). This CDR3 region has 13 residues. Trimming removed 3 bases from V and 6 bases from J, with 15 bases in between. Germline CDR1 and CDR2: DFQATT and SNEGSKA (reference sequence). Here the CDR3 reads CSASSRVDGEQYF. CDR3 in DNA: TGCAGTGCTAGTAGCAGGGTTGATGGCGAGCAGTACTTC.

The V gene is TRBV13, the J gene TRBJ2-6; a weak D match, TRBD1 (5 bases). Deletions cut 5 bases from V and 0 bases from J, with 11 bases between. This CDR3 has 16 residues. The germline CDR1 and CDR2 sequences are PRHDT and FYEKMQ (reference sequence). CDR3 sequence (DNA): TGTGCCAGCAGCCCAGGACACCCCTCTGGGGCCAACGTCCTGACTTTC. Encoded protein: CASSPGHPSGANVLTF.

Only one count was recorded for this clone. The rearrangement joins TRBV7-2 to TRBJ2-1; 10 positions agree with TRBD2. V gave up 2 bases and J gave up 0 bases; unmatched junction bases: 10. The CDR3 runs to 19 residues. Germline CDR1 and CDR2: SGHTA and FQGNSA. The DNA for the CDR3 is TGTGCCAGCAGCTTATCGGTAGCGGGGGGCCCAAGCTCCTACAATGAGCAGTTCTTC. It yields the protein CASSLSVAGGPSSYNEQFF.

There are a few counts of this clone. This chain connects TRBV2 to TRBJ1-1; TRBD1 matches at 7 bases. This CDR3 region has 13 residues. Germline V CDR1 and CDR2: SNHLY, FYNNEI. The V gene end was trimmed by 6 bases and the J gene end by 5 bases; junction bases not matched to a gene: 6. The CDR3 protein is CASREQGWTEAFF. The CDR3 bases are TGTGCCAGCAGGGAACAGGGGTGGACTGAAGCTTTCTTT.

The chain uses TRBV14 and TRBJ1-1, with D uncertain. CDR1 SGHDN and CDR2 FVKESK come from the germline V gene. The CDR3 has 13 residues. Trimming took off 4 bases at V and 0 bases at J, with 6 bases between the two ends. CDR3 region: CASSPRLNTEAFF. As DNA, the CDR3 is TGTGCCAGCAGCCCGCGCCTGAACACTGAAGCTTTCTTT.

This clone showed up just once. The chain links TRBV30 to TRBJ2-7, with D possibly being TRBD2 (5 bases). The germline V gene has CDR1 GTSNPN and CDR2 SVGIG (reference sequence). The CDR3 sequence is 13 residues long. The germline V and J ends were trimmed by 5 bases and 3 bases, with 14 bases remaining between them. DNA of the CDR3: TGTGCCTGGGTAGGAGGCTCGAACTACGAGCAGTACTTC. Translated, it gives CAWVGGSNYEQYF.

Only one count was recorded for this clone. J is TRBJ2-1 and V is TRBV10-2; 9 nucleotides align to TRBD1. The CDR3 length is 15 residues. The V segment lost 2 bases and the J segment 7 bases; nucleotides outside the gene matches: 6. Looked up from germline, CDR1 is WSHSY and CDR2 is SAAADI. The CDR3 DNA sequence: TGCGCCAGCAGTGAGGACGGACAGGGGCGAAATGAGCAGTTCTTC. Translated, it gives CASSEDGQGRNEQFF.

The chain recombines TRBV7-9 with TRBJ2-7, with 9 bases matching TRBD1. The CDR3 length is 15 residues. V lost 5 bases to trimming and J lost 7 bases; unmatched junction nucleotides: 12. Germline values: CDR1 SEHNR, CDR2 FQNEAQ (reference sequence). The chain's CDR3 is CASSPRGTGFREQYF. CDR3 nucleotides: TGTGCCAGCAGCCCCCGGGGGACAGGGTTTAGGGAGCAGTACTTC.

The sample holds one count of this clone. The chain couples TRBV10-2 to TRBJ2-5; 12 bases line up with TRBD2. This CDR3 is 14 amino acids long. Germline values: CDR1 WSHSY, CDR2 SAAADI. Germline trimming cut 10 bases from V and 5 bases from J; bases unmatched to any gene: 8. CDR3 nucleotide sequence: TGCGCCACCGCACTAGCGGGGGGCGCGGAGACCCAGTACTTC. It encodes CATALAGGAETQYF.

This chain uses TRBV5-1 with TRBJ2-5; a possible D gene is TRBD2 (7 bases). Trimming cost V 3 bases and J 2 bases, with 14 bases left between them. The CDR3 runs to 15 residues. Germline loops: CDR1 SGHRS, CDR2 YFSETQ. CDR3 in amino acids: CASSSQGGVQETQYF. The CDR3, as DNA: TGCGCCAGCAGCTCCCAAGGGGGGGTTCAAGAGACCCAGTACTTC. The full variable domain, its missing parts supplied by reference TRBV5-1 and TRBJ2-5, is KAGVTQTPRYLIKTRGQQVTLSCSPISGHRSVSWYQQTPGQGLQFLFEYFSETQRNKGNFPGRFSGRQFSNSRSEMNVSTLELGDSALYLCASSSQGGVQETQYFGPGTRLLVL.

The chain links TRBV7-8 to TRBJ1-2, with TRBD1 identical over 8 bases. J lost 0 bases, V lost 5 bases, and 8 bases had no gene match. This CDR3 comprises 16 residues. The germline V gene encodes CDR1 SGHVS and CDR2 FQNEAQ. The CDR3 spells CASSPGTGRPNYGYTF. CDR3 sequence (DNA): TGTGCCAGCAGCCCCGGGACAGGAAGGCCTAACTATGGCTACACCTTC.